This TCR beta chain was recorded in a study of blood T cell repertoires in COVID-19. Patients in Seattle were enrolled during active infection, then followed longitudinally. Original processing notes: Amplified reference gene primers provided the basis for estimating nucleated cell counts. The repertoire was sequenced with immunoSEQ multiplex PCR; TCRdb's copy has only in-frame clones and lacks some. V and J calls and clone size are as listed in that table; D and trimming were resolved from the DNA. The sample yields about 480,000 clones, about 89% seen once. The sequenced sample was peripheral blood. This TCR was sampled from a woman between 50 and 59 years old with COVID-19, enrolled during active disease.

The CDR3 nucleotides are TGTGCCAGCAGTTCCCGGAAGGGGGTTTTGTCCTACGAGCAGTACTTC. The encoded protein is CASSSRKGVLSYEQYF. The gene calls are TRBV28 and TRBJ2-7; the D gene is possibly TRBD1 (6 bases). Germline CDR1 is MDHEN and CDR2 is SYDVKM. V shed 4 bases and J shed 1 base, with 17 bases lying between them. This CDR3 is 16 amino acids long.